This T cell receptor beta chain was found in a study of PD-1 blockade in classical Hodgkin lymphoma. Whole-study results and caveats: Reports described newly diagnosed patients as having lower baseline TCR diversity than healthy donors.

Sequencing used immunoSEQ multiplex PCR; TCRdb keeps in-frame clones, though not all of them. The sample lists tens of thousands of clones, more than 75% occurring once. Trimming pared 3 bases from V and 1 base from J, leaving 10 bases between. The CDR3 sequence is 15 residues long. Germline lookup yields CDR1 SGHNT and CDR2 YENEEA. Time point noted: newly diagnosed, previously untreated cHL patient sample. In the case of this clone: The antigen is unknown.

The source is a human donor with classical Hodgkin lymphoma. The sample comprised peripheral blood mononuclear cells (PBMCs). V is TRBV11-3 and J is TRBJ1-3, with a possible D match to TRBD1 (5 bases). The CDR3 region is CASSFEGSSGNTIYF. CDR3 DNA sequence: TGTGCCAGCAGCTTCGAGGGGTCGTCTGGAAACACCATATATTTT.